A selection of T cell receptor beta chains follows, all from one sample in a study of beta chain features in type 1 diabetes. Measured with immunoSEQ multiplex PCR; TCRdb has only the in-frame clones, and not every one. The sample comprises some 99,000 clones, 40% of which are singletons, and less than 0.08% rests with the top ten. Sequenced: stem cell memory CD4+ T cells from blood. The receptors originated from a woman aged 18-29 years in good health. Each CDR3 is given with its conserved first and last residue. Fields, in order: D gene, J gene, V gene, clone size, CDR3 length, CDR3 DNA, CDR3 protein. The D gene is left open where the match is weak. Some rows mark clone size as missing; the rest say once, few, many or name a class of expanded clone.

d_gene: -; j_gene: TRBJ2-7; v_gene: TRBV4-2; abundance: -; len: 19; CDR3nt: TGTGCCAGCAGCCTCCGAGGGGGGGACGGAGACCCATTACCCTACGAGCAGTACTTC; CDR3aa: CASSLRGGDGDPLPYEQYF
d_gene: -; j_gene: TRBJ2-2; v_gene: TRBV11-3; abundance: -; len: 16; CDR3nt: TGTGCCAGCAGCTCGGGTCACGGCGGAAACACCGGGGAGCTGTTTTTT; CDR3aa: CASSSGHGGNTGELFF
d_gene: TRBD1; j_gene: TRBJ1-5; v_gene: TRBV28; abundance: -; len: 13; CDR3nt: TGTGCCAGTCTACAGGGGTTGTGGCAGCCCCAGCATTTT; CDR3aa: CASLQGLWQPQHF
d_gene: -; j_gene: TRBJ2-7; v_gene: TRBV18; abundance: few; len: 12; CDR3nt: TGTGCCAGCTCACCGGGCGTTTACGAGCAGTACTTC; CDR3aa: CASSPGVYEQYF
d_gene: TRBD2; j_gene: TRBJ2-7; v_gene: TRBV28; abundance: few; len: 15; CDR3nt: TGTGCCAGCAGTCCGCCGGGACTAGCGGCCTACGAGCAGTACTTC; CDR3aa: CASSPPGLAAYEQYF
d_gene: TRBD2; j_gene: TRBJ2-5; v_gene: TRBV4-3; abundance: -; len: 15; CDR3nt: TGCGCCAGCAGCCAAGGCGGCCGGGAGGTGGAGACCCAGTACTTC; CDR3aa: CASSQGGREVETQYF
d_gene: -; j_gene: TRBJ1-1; v_gene: TRBV25-1; abundance: few; len: 15; CDR3nt: TGTGCCAGCAAATCTGTGTCCGGGTGGAACACTGAAGCTTTCTTT; CDR3aa: CASKSVSGWNTEAFF
d_gene: -; j_gene: TRBJ2-7; v_gene: TRBV10-3; abundance: -; len: 16; CDR3nt: TGTGCCACGGGAAAACGGGACTCCCCTGGAGTGGACGAGCAGTACTTC; CDR3aa: CATGKRDSPGVDEQYF
d_gene: -; j_gene: TRBJ2-1; v_gene: TRBV7-9; abundance: few; len: 14; CDR3nt: TGTGCCAGCAGCCCGACTCGGTATTACAATGAGCAGTTCTTC; CDR3aa: CASSPTRYYNEQFF
d_gene: -; j_gene: TRBJ2-1; v_gene: TRBV7-9; abundance: -; len: 17; CDR3nt: TGTGCCAGCACGGAGGACGGCTACCTAACGTCCTACAATGAGCAGTTCTTC; CDR3aa: CASTEDGYLTSYNEQFF
d_gene: TRBD1; j_gene: TRBJ1-2; v_gene: TRBV28; abundance: few; len: 18; CDR3nt: TGTGCCAGCAGTTTATCCCAATCGGGGACAGGGATGGTTCATGGCTACACCTTC; CDR3aa: CASSLSQSGTGMVHGYTF
d_gene: -; j_gene: TRBJ2-4; v_gene: TRBV7-2; abundance: few; len: 17; CDR3nt: TGTGCCAGCAGCTTAATCGGTAGGGGGTCAACCAAAAACATTCAGTACTTC; CDR3aa: CASSLIGRGSTKNIQYF
d_gene: TRBD1; j_gene: TRBJ2-6; v_gene: TRBV18; abundance: few; len: 18; CDR3nt: TGTGCCAGCTCACCTTCGGGACAGGGAACCTCTGGGGCCAACGTCCTGACTTTC; CDR3aa: CASSPSGQGTSGANVLTF
d_gene: -; j_gene: TRBJ2-5; v_gene: TRBV6-5; abundance: few; len: 15; CDR3nt: TGTGCCAGCAGAGCACAGGGGACTCCAAGGGAGACCCAGTACTTC; CDR3aa: CASRAQGTPRETQYF
d_gene: TRBD1; j_gene: TRBJ2-7; v_gene: TRBV29-1; abundance: few; len: 14; CDR3nt: TGCAGCGTTGAACAGACAGGGGAATCCTACGAGCAGTACTTC; CDR3aa: CSVEQTGESYEQYF
d_gene: -; j_gene: TRBJ1-5; v_gene: TRBV30; abundance: few; len: 13; CDR3nt: TGTGCCTGGAGTGGCAGGGACAATCAGCCCCAGCATTTT; CDR3aa: CAWSGRDNQPQHF
d_gene: -; j_gene: TRBJ2-1; v_gene: TRBV9; abundance: few; len: 18; CDR3nt: TGTGCCAGCAGCGTAGGGAAAACGGCGGGGAGAGGGTACAATGAGCAGTTCTTC; CDR3aa: CASSVGKTAGRGYNEQFF
d_gene: -; j_gene: TRBJ2-7; v_gene: TRBV5-4; abundance: few; len: 14; CDR3nt: TGTGCCAGCAGCTTGGGGGCTAACACCTACGAGCAGTACTTC; CDR3aa: CASSLGANTYEQYF
d_gene: TRBD2; j_gene: TRBJ2-7; v_gene: TRBV18; abundance: -; len: 15; CDR3nt: TGTGCCAGCTCACCGGGACTAGCGCGAGGGTTAGGGCAGTACTTC; CDR3aa: CASSPGLARGLGQYF
d_gene: -; j_gene: TRBJ1-1; v_gene: TRBV14; abundance: -; len: 14; CDR3nt: TGTGCCAGCAGCCAAGATTATAGGAACACTGAAGCTTTCTTT; CDR3aa: CASSQDYRNTEAFF
d_gene: -; j_gene: TRBJ1-1; v_gene: TRBV7-9; abundance: -; len: 14; CDR3nt: TGTGCCAGCAGCTTTTTCAGGGGGAACACTGAAGCTTTCTTT; CDR3aa: CASSFFRGNTEAFF
d_gene: -; j_gene: TRBJ1-2; v_gene: TRBV6-1; abundance: -; len: 12; CDR3nt: TGTGCCAGCACCGACAGTAACTATGGCTACACCTTC; CDR3aa: CASTDSNYGYTF
d_gene: TRBD2; j_gene: TRBJ2-5; v_gene: TRBV6-1; abundance: -; len: 15; CDR3nt: TGTGCCAGCAGGCCGACTAGCGGGAGTTGGGAGACCCAGTACTTC; CDR3aa: CASRPTSGSWETQYF
d_gene: TRBD1; j_gene: TRBJ1-4; v_gene: TRBV18; abundance: -; len: 14; CDR3nt: TGTGCCAGCTCACCCCGACAGGGGCGGATAGAACTGTTTTTT; CDR3aa: CASSPRQGRIELFF
d_gene: TRBD2; j_gene: TRBJ2-2; v_gene: TRBV19; abundance: -; len: 14; CDR3nt: TGTGCCAGTAGGAAGGGACTATACACCGGGGAGCTGTTTTTT; CDR3aa: CASRKGLYTGELFF
d_gene: -; j_gene: TRBJ2-2; v_gene: TRBV21-1; abundance: -; len: 13; CDR3nt: TGTGCCGGGCAGAGGGGGCCCACCGGGGAGCTGTTTTTT; CDR3aa: CAGQRGPTGELFF
d_gene: TRBD1; j_gene: TRBJ2-7; v_gene: TRBV27; abundance: -; len: 14; CDR3nt: TGTGCCAGCAGGAAAATCGACAGGGCCTACGAGCAGTACTTC; CDR3aa: CASRKIDRAYEQYF
d_gene: TRBD2; j_gene: TRBJ2-1; v_gene: TRBV6-1; abundance: -; len: 16; CDR3nt: TGTGCCAGCAGTGGAGGGTCTAGCGGGAGGGGGAATGAGCAGTTCTTC; CDR3aa: CASSGGSSGRGNEQFF
d_gene: TRBD2; j_gene: TRBJ2-3; v_gene: TRBV7-9; abundance: -; len: 16; CDR3nt: TGTGCCAGCAGCTTAGTTAGCGGGAGGGGCACAGATACGCAGTATTTT; CDR3aa: CASSLVSGRGTDTQYF
d_gene: -; j_gene: TRBJ2-1; v_gene: TRBV9; abundance: -; len: 15; CDR3nt: TGTGCCAGCAGCGTTGTTAGTTCCACTTACAATGAGCAGTTCTTC; CDR3aa: CASSVVSSTYNEQFF
d_gene: -; j_gene: TRBJ2-1; v_gene: TRBV29-1; abundance: -; len: 14; CDR3nt: TGCAGCGTCCGGACAGAGTTTCATCTCAATGAGCAGTTCTTC; CDR3aa: CSVRTEFHLNEQFF
d_gene: TRBD2; j_gene: TRBJ2-7; v_gene: TRBV28; abundance: -; len: 14; CDR3nt: TGTGCCAGCAGATCGACTAGCGGGAGCTACGAGCAGTACTTC; CDR3aa: CASRSTSGSYEQYF
d_gene: -; j_gene: TRBJ2-5; v_gene: TRBV7-9; abundance: -; len: 14; CDR3nt: TGTGCCAGCAGCTTAGTCGGGGGACGGATAACCCAGTACTTC; CDR3aa: CASSLVGGRITQYF
d_gene: TRBD2; j_gene: TRBJ2-7; v_gene: TRBV19; abundance: -; len: 14; CDR3nt: TGTGCCAGTCAGACTAGCGGGGGCTCCTACGAGCAGTACTTC; CDR3aa: CASQTSGGSYEQYF
d_gene: -; j_gene: TRBJ1-2; v_gene: TRBV4-1; abundance: few; len: 13; CDR3nt: TGCGCCAGCAGCCCCCGCGGGAGTCCTGGCTACACCTTC; CDR3aa: CASSPRGSPGYTF
d_gene: -; j_gene: TRBJ2-1; v_gene: TRBV19; abundance: few; len: 13; CDR3nt: TGTGCCAGTAGTATATTTTCGTACAATGAGCAGTTCTTC; CDR3aa: CASSIFSYNEQFF
d_gene: TRBD1; j_gene: TRBJ1-5; v_gene: TRBV28; abundance: -; len: 14; CDR3nt: TGTGCCAGCAGTCGCAGGGGGCGCCGTCAGCCCCAGCATTTT; CDR3aa: CASSRRGRRQPQHF
d_gene: TRBD1; j_gene: TRBJ2-7; v_gene: TRBV6-5; abundance: -; len: 14; CDR3nt: TGTGCCAGCAGAGACAGGGGTCCTTCCTACGAGCAGTACTTC; CDR3aa: CASRDRGPSYEQYF
d_gene: TRBD1; j_gene: TRBJ1-5; v_gene: TRBV6-5; abundance: once; len: 15; CDR3nt: TGTGCCAGCAGTTCGACAGGGGGCTCGGGGCAGCCCCAGCATTTT; CDR3aa: CASSSTGGSGQPQHF
d_gene: -; j_gene: TRBJ2-7; v_gene: TRBV9; abundance: few; len: 14; CDR3nt: TGTGCCAGCAGCCCCCACACGGACCAGGGGGAGCAGTACTTC; CDR3aa: CASSPHTDQGEQYF
d_gene: TRBD2; j_gene: TRBJ2-5; v_gene: TRBV29-1; abundance: -; len: 14; CDR3nt: TGCAGCGTTGAAAGTACGGGAGCCTTGCGGGAGCAGTACTTC; CDR3aa: CSVESTGALREQYF
d_gene: -; j_gene: TRBJ1-1; v_gene: TRBV15; abundance: few; len: 13; CDR3nt: TGTGCCACCAGCAGCCAGATGAACACTGAAGCTTTCTTT; CDR3aa: CATSSQMNTEAFF
d_gene: -; j_gene: TRBJ2-1; v_gene: TRBV10-3; abundance: -; len: 12; CDR3nt: TGTGCCATCAGTGGAGGGGGCAATGAGCAGTTCTTC; CDR3aa: CAISGGGNEQFF
d_gene: TRBD2; j_gene: TRBJ2-5; v_gene: TRBV10-2; abundance: -; len: 14; CDR3nt: TGCGCCAGCAGCTTTAGCGGGATCCAAGAGACCCAGTACTTC; CDR3aa: CASSFSGIQETQYF
d_gene: -; j_gene: TRBJ1-1; v_gene: TRBV7-8; abundance: few; len: 15; CDR3nt: TGTGCCAGCAGCTTAGGTTGGCGGGTGAACACTGAAGCTTTCTTT; CDR3aa: CASSLGWRVNTEAFF
d_gene: TRBD2; j_gene: TRBJ2-7; v_gene: TRBV7-6; abundance: few; len: 14; CDR3nt: TGTGCCAGCAGCTTAGATGGGGAGGGGCACGAGCAGTACTTC; CDR3aa: CASSLDGEGHEQYF
d_gene: TRBD1; j_gene: TRBJ1-2; v_gene: TRBV20-1; abundance: few; len: 11; CDR3nt: TGCAGTCCGACAGGGGGCAGAGGCTACACCTTC; CDR3aa: CSPTGGRGYTF
d_gene: -; j_gene: TRBJ2-2; v_gene: TRBV5-4; abundance: -; len: 15; CDR3nt: TGTGCCAGCAGCCCCCGGGTCCAGAACACCGGGGAGCTGTTTTTT; CDR3aa: CASSPRVQNTGELFF